This T cell receptor beta chain was obtained from a study of cytomegalovirus exposure and HLA in healthy donors. The study, taken as a whole, reports: A later analysis found common viral pathogens apparently linked to several of the most significant clusters.

A remark on this clone: Its antigen remains unidentified.

The PCR ran on 60 Vbeta and 13 Jbeta primers. Sequencing was performed with immunoSEQ multiplex PCR; in TCRdb, only in-frame clones are kept and a portion is missing. This table has about 160,000 clones, roughly 82% appearing once. With V trimmed by 6 bases and J by 1 base, 4 bases remained unmatched. The CDR3 runs 15 residues. Germline V lookup: CDR1 LNHDA, CDR2 SQIVND (reference sequence). The gene calls are TRBV19 and TRBJ2-7, with 12 bases that match TRBD2. The TCR comes from a girl aged 5 to 17 in good health and CMV-seropositive. The sequenced sample consisted of PBMCs. CDR3 region: CASRLAGGPSYEQYF. CDR3 DNA sequence: TGTGCCAGTAGGCTAGCGGGAGGGCCTTCCTACGAGCAGTACTTC. The full variable domain, its missing parts supplied by reference TRBV19 and TRBJ2-7, is DGGITQSPKYLFRKEGQNVTLSCEQNLNHDAMYWYRQDPGQGLRLIYYSQIVNDFQKGDIAEGYSVSREKKESFPLTVTSAQKNPTAFYLCASRLAGGPSYEQYFGPGTRLTVT.